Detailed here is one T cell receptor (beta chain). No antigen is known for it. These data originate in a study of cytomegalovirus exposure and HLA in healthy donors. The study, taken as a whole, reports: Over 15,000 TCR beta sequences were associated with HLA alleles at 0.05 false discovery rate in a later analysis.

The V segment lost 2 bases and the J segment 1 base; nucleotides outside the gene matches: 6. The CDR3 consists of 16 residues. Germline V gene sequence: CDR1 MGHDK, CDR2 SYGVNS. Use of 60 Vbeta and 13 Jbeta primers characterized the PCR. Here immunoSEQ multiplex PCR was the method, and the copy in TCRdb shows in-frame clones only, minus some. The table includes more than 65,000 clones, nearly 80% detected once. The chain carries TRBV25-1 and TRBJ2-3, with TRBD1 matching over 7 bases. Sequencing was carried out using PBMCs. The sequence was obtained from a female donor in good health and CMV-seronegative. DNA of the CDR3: TGTGCCAGCAGTGAAACAGGGGATTTTGGCACAGATACGCAGTATTTT. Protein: CASSETGDFGTDTQYF.